The 20 T cell receptor beta chains below come from one sample, sequenced in a study of somatic mutations in cytotoxic T cells in rheumatoid arthritis. This table comes from immunoSEQ multiplex PCR, and its TCRdb copy is limited to in-frame clones, with some not included. This sample yields some 16,000 clones, of which approximately 80% are seen a single time; about 11% belongs to the top ten. The sequencing sample was made of CD8+ T cells sorted from blood. These TCRs come from an adult with rheumatoid arthritis.

The chain carries TRBV5-1 and TRBJ2-1; 9 nucleotides line up with TRBD1. There are 13 residues in the CDR3. The germline V gene encodes CDR1 SGHRS and CDR2 YFSETQ. Germline trimming cut 6 bases from V and 8 bases from J; bases unmatched to any gene: 6. The chain's CDR3 is CASKQGAYYEQFF. The CDR3 DNA is TGCGCCAGCAAACAGGGGGCGTACTATGAGCAGTTCTTC. Looking up the rest from reference TRBV5-1 and TRBJ2-1 gives the full variable domain: KAGVTQTPRYLIKTRGQQVTLSCSPISGHRSVSWYQQTPGQGLQFLFEYFSETQRNKGNFPGRFSGRQFSNSRSEMNVSTLELGDSALYLCASKQGAYYEQFFGPGTRLTVL.

The J gene is TRBJ1-4, the V gene TRBV5-1, with 8 nucleotides matching TRBD1. The trim removed 5 bases at V and 6 bases at J, leaving 0 bases unmatched. The CDR3 is made up of 12 amino acids. Germline V gene lookup returns CDR1 SGHRS and CDR2 YFSETQ. CDR3 region: CASRGQDEKLFF. The DNA for the CDR3 is TGCGCCAGCAGGGGACAGGATGAAAAACTGTTTTTT. The entire variable domain, with the rest obtained from reference TRBV5-1 and TRBJ1-4, is as follows: KAGVTQTPRYLIKTRGQQVTLSCSPISGHRSVSWYQQTPGQGLQFLFEYFSETQRNKGNFPGRFSGRQFSNSRSEMNVSTLELGDSALYLCASRGQDEKLFFGSGTQLSVL.

The chain combines TRBV7-8 with TRBJ1-5; tentative D call: TRBD1 (5 bases). Germline V CDR1 and CDR2: SGHVS, FQNEAQ. Between the trimmed V and J ends, which lost 1 base and 4 bases, there was a span of 11 bases. This CDR3 has 15 amino acids. CDR3 DNA sequence: TGTGCCAGCAGCTTAGGGGTCAGGGTTAATCAGCCCCAGCATTTT. Translated, it gives CASSLGVRVNQPQHF.

This clone has only one observation. The V and J genes are TRBV28 and TRBJ1-5, with 9 positions matching TRBD1. Germline CDR1 reads MDHEN; CDR2 reads SYDVKM. The length of the CDR3 is 15 residues. V shed 7 bases and J 11 bases; nucleotides not matched to a gene: 15. This chain's CDR3 is CASTDRTGASGAQHF. The CDR3 DNA reads TGTGCCAGCACCGATCGGACAGGGGCGTCCGGAGCCCAGCATTTT.

The chain carries TRBV6-5 and TRBJ1-1; D might be TRBD1 (5 bases). This CDR3 contains 14 residues. CDR1 and CDR2 from the germline V gene are MNHEY and SVGAGI. Trimming took off 5 bases at V and 1 base at J, with 11 bases between the two ends. The CDR3 sequence: CASSLGTGNTEAFF. CDR3 DNA sequence: TGTGCCAGCAGTCTAGGGACTGGGAACACTGAAGCTTTCTTT.

The rearrangement links TRBV19 to TRBJ1-2; no clear D gene. V gave up 8 bases and J gave up 8 bases, with 15 bases separating them. The CDR3 loop spans 12 amino acids. The germline V gene has CDR1 LNHDA and CDR2 SQIVND (reference sequence). The CDR3: CASLAGRQGYTF. The CDR3 nucleotides read TGTGCCAGTTTGGCCGGACGGCAAGGCTACACCTTC.

This rearrangement joins TRBV7-9 to TRBJ2-3; 7 bases are a match to TRBD1. CDR3 length: 16 residues. After removal of 3 bases from V and 0 bases from J, the junction contained 6 bases not matched to a gene. Germline V gene lookup returns CDR1 SEHNR and CDR2 FQNEAQ (reference sequence). The DNA of the CDR3 is TGTGCCAGCAGCTTGGGACAGAGATCTAGCACAGATACGCAGTATTTT. Encoded protein: CASSLGQRSSTDTQYF. Full variable domain (remainder filled in from reference TRBV7-9 and TRBJ2-3): DTGVSQNPRHKITKRGQNVTFRCDPISEHNRLYWYRQTLGQGPEFLTYFQNEAQLEKSRLLSDRFSAERPKGSFSTLEIQRTEQGDSAMYLCASSLGQRSSTDTQYFGPGTRLTVL.

In this sample, this clone turned up once. This rearrangement joins TRBV13 to TRBJ1-4, with 7 bases identical to TRBD1. Germline CDR1 and CDR2: PRHDT and FYEKMQ (reference sequence). This CDR3 spans 14 amino acids. The ends lost 6 bases at V and 8 bases at J; junction bases unmatched: 9. The chain's CDR3 is CASRPRGSMEKLFF. In DNA form, the CDR3 reads TGTGCCAGCAGACCCAGGGGGTCTATGGAAAAACTGTTTTTT.

This chain joins TRBV29-1 and TRBJ1-1, with D perhaps matching TRBD1 (6 bases). The V gene lost 7 bases and the J gene lost 3 bases, with 15 bases spanning the gap. This CDR3 comprises 13 residues. CDR1 and CDR2 (germline): SQVTM, ANQGSEA. The CDR3 DNA is TGCAGCGACTCATCAGGGGTTTACACTGAAGCTTTCTTT. This codes for CSDSSGVYTEAFF.

The chain combines TRBV7-3 with TRBJ2-1, with 7 bases lining up with TRBD2. The CDR3 runs 21 residues. Germline CDR1 is SGHTA and CDR2 is FQGTGA. The trim removed 5 bases at V and 0 bases at J, leaving 22 bases unmatched. This CDR3 is CASSHRGRRGVAGSSYNEQFF. In DNA form, the CDR3 reads TGTGCCAGCAGCCACCGGGGGAGGAGAGGAGTAGCGGGTAGCTCCTACAATGAGCAGTTCTTC.

This chain's CDR3 is CASSVQSTGELFF. CDR3 DNA: TGTGCCAGCAGCGTGCAGTCCACCGGGGAGCTGTTTTTT. This chain joins TRBV25-1 and TRBJ2-2; no clear D. The CDR3 runs 13 residues. From germline, CDR1 is MGHDK and CDR2 SYGVNS. The germline V and J ends were trimmed by 6 bases and 4 bases, with 9 bases remaining between them.

V is TRBV27 and J is TRBJ2-2; D might be TRBD1 (6 bases). There are 14 residues in the CDR3. Germline CDR1 MNHEY, CDR2 SMNVEV (reference sequence). The V end was cut by 7 bases, the J end by 4 bases, with 13 bases between. The CDR3 nucleotides are TGTGCCAGCACCCCTTTAGGGGGCACCGGGGAGCTGTTTTTT. Amino acids: CASTPLGGTGELFF.

This clone appeared a single time. V usage is TRBV7-9 and J usage is TRBJ2-7; D gene ambiguous. CDR3 size: 12 residues. Looked up from germline, CDR1 is SEHNR and CDR2 is FQNEAQ (reference sequence). Trimming shortened V by 4 bases and J by 6 bases, and 10 bases separated the two germline ends. This chain's CDR3 is CASSSLGFEQYV. Here the CDR3 DNA reads TGTGCCAGCAGCTCCTTGGGATTCGAGCAGTACGTC.

The gene calls are TRBV19 and TRBJ2-4, with D hard to call. The CDR3 has 15 residues. Germline V lookup: CDR1 LNHDA, CDR2 SQIVND (reference sequence). Trimming took off 0 bases at V and 2 bases at J, with 8 bases between the two ends. CDR3: CASSIDRVPKNIQYF. The CDR3 DNA sequence: TGTGCCAGTAGTATAGATCGGGTCCCCAAAAACATTCAGTACTTC.

This clone was observed a handful of times. The chain links TRBV6-1 to TRBJ1-2; the D is unclear. Looked up from germline, CDR1 is MNHNS and CDR2 is SASEGT. The CDR3 has 15 residues. Between the trimmed V and J ends, which lost 6 bases and 4 bases, there was a span of 18 bases. The CDR3 DNA is TGTGCCAGCAGCGACCCCGGGCACTCCTCCTATGGCTACACCTTC. Encoded protein: CASSDPGHSSYGYTF.

This chain's CDR3 is CASSLAPRNTEAFF. CDR3 bases: TGTGCCAGCAGCTTAGCCCCGCGGAACACTGAAGCTTTCTTT. The rearrangement uses TRBV7-6 and TRBJ1-1; D uncertain. The CDR3 has 14 residues. Germline values: CDR1 SGHVS, CDR2 FNYEAQ. The V and J ends lost 0 bases and 1 base respectively, with 6 bases between them.

This sequence joins TRBV28 and TRBJ2-3; D may be TRBD1 or TRBD2 (5 bases each). Deletions cut 3 bases from V and 7 bases from J, with 11 bases between. The length of the CDR3 is 13 residues. Germline lookup yields CDR1 MDHEN and CDR2 SYDVKM. CDR3 in amino acids: CASSFNRGNTQYF. The CDR3 bases are TGTGCCAGCAGTTTTAATCGGGGCAATACGCAGTATTTT.

The chain couples TRBV4-1 to TRBJ1-4, with 8 bases lining up with TRBD1. V dropped 4 bases and J dropped 6; count of bases not matched to a gene: 10. CDR3 length equals 16 residues. Per the germline V gene, CDR1 is MGHRA and CDR2 is YSYEKL. Here the CDR3 reads CASSPVRTGSDEKLFF. As DNA, the CDR3 is TGCGCCAGCAGCCCCGTCAGGACAGGGAGCGATGAAAAACTGTTTTTT.

CDR3 bases: TGTGCCAGTAGTATAGTTGTGGCAGAGACCCAGTACTTC. This gives the protein CASSIVVAETQYF. The rearrangement uses TRBV19 and TRBJ2-5, with D uncertain. This CDR3 has 13 residues. CDR1 LNHDA and CDR2 SQIVND come from the germline V gene (reference sequence). V was trimmed by 1 base and J by 4 bases, leaving 7 bases between them.

The rearrangement links TRBV6-5 to TRBJ1-2; no clear D. Looked up from germline, CDR1 is MNHEY and CDR2 is SVGAGI. This CDR3 region has 14 residues. Trimming left V 6 bases short and J 4 bases short, with 15 bases between. The CDR3 region has the DNA TGTGCCAGCAGCTTAGCCCCGGGCGGCTATGGCTACACCTTC. Amino acids: CASSLAPGGYGYTF.